The rows below give T cell receptor beta chains drawn from one sample of a study of shared clonotypes between healthy human individuals. TCRdb's copy holds only in-frame clones and misses some; the assay was immunoSEQ multiplex PCR. Of about 2.2 million clones listed, just over 90% are singletons. The sequencing input was naive CD8+ T cells from PBMCs. The receptors shown here come from a man aged 18 to 30 in good health. Some clones in this sample may be carry-over from other donors' samples. The CDR3 runs from the conserved cysteine through the conserved F or W. Each record gives: clone size, V gene, D gene, J gene, CDR3 protein, CDR3 DNA. D genes are given only for firm matches. Clone size is not always given. Where it is, it says once, few, many or a class for expanded clones.

abundance: -
v_gene: TRBV7-9
d_gene: -
j_gene: TRBJ2-3
CDR3aa: CASSSRSGRSTDTQYF
CDR3nt: TGTGCCAGCAGCTCGAGGTCGGGGAGAAGCACAGATACGCAGTATTTT

abundance: -
v_gene: TRBV6-5
d_gene: -
j_gene: TRBJ2-7
CDR3aa: CASSNPMRGSYEQYF
CDR3nt: TGTGCCAGCAGCAATCCAATGCGGGGTTCCTACGAGCAGTACTTC

abundance: -
v_gene: TRBV7-6
d_gene: TRBD2
j_gene: TRBJ2-3
CDR3aa: CASRRELAGGDTQYF
CDR3nt: TGTGCCAGCAGGCGGGAACTAGCGGGAGGAGATACGCAGTATTTT

abundance: -
v_gene: TRBV2
d_gene: -
j_gene: TRBJ2-5
CDR3aa: CASSEVAGQETQYF
CDR3nt: TGTGCCAGCAGCGAGGTGGCAGGTCAAGAGACCCAGTACTTC

abundance: -
v_gene: TRBV7-9
d_gene: -
j_gene: TRBJ2-2
CDR3aa: CASSSSLGQDRVTGELFF
CDR3nt: TGTGCCAGCAGCTCCTCCTTGGGCCAAGACCGTGTCACCGGGGAGCTGTTTTTT

abundance: -
v_gene: TRBV5-1
d_gene: -
j_gene: TRBJ2-3
CDR3aa: CASSLNRRSTDTQYF
CDR3nt: TGCGCCAGCAGCTTGAATCGGAGGAGCACAGATACGCAGTATTTT

abundance: -
v_gene: TRBV28
d_gene: -
j_gene: TRBJ2-6
CDR3aa: CASSLWATGANVLTF
CDR3nt: TGTGCCAGCAGTTTATGGGCAACGGGGGCCAACGTCCTGACTTTC

abundance: -
v_gene: TRBV28
d_gene: -
j_gene: TRBJ1-1
CDR3aa: CASSPGPRAFF
CDR3nt: TGTGCCAGCAGTCCGGGTCCCCGTGCTTTCTTT

abundance: -
v_gene: TRBV28
d_gene: -
j_gene: TRBJ1-2
CDR3aa: CASSPTIQTGAGYGYTF
CDR3nt: TGTGCCAGCAGTCCTACCATTCAAACCGGGGCGGGCTATGGCTACACCTTC

abundance: once
v_gene: TRBV27
d_gene: -
j_gene: TRBJ1-2
CDR3aa: CASSSEFSGNDYGYTF
CDR3nt: TGTGCCAGCAGTTCAGAATTTTCGGGGAACGACTATGGCTACACCTTC

abundance: -
v_gene: TRBV2
d_gene: TRBD1
j_gene: TRBJ1-5
CDR3aa: CASRGQRYSNQPQHF
CDR3nt: TGTGCCAGCAGGGGACAGCGGTATAGCAATCAGCCCCAGCATTTT

abundance: many
v_gene: TRBV29-1
d_gene: -
j_gene: TRBJ2-1
CDR3aa: CSVDTGSSYNEQFF
CDR3nt: TGCAGCGTTGATACGGGAAGCTCCTACAATGAGCAGTTCTTC

abundance: once
v_gene: TRBV7-9
d_gene: -
j_gene: TRBJ1-1
CDR3aa: CASSLVAALNTEAFF
CDR3nt: TGTGCCAGCAGCTTAGTAGCGGCCTTGAACACTGAAGCTTTCTTT

abundance: once
v_gene: TRBV9
d_gene: TRBD2
j_gene: TRBJ2-1
CDR3aa: CASSPRASGSNEQFF
CDR3nt: TGTGCCAGCAGCCCCCGGGCTAGCGGGAGCAATGAGCAGTTCTTC

abundance: once
v_gene: TRBV27
d_gene: TRBD1
j_gene: TRBJ2-1
CDR3aa: CASSLQGATYNEQFF
CDR3nt: TGTGCCAGCAGTTTACAGGGGGCTACCTACAATGAGCAGTTCTTC

abundance: once
v_gene: TRBV29-1
d_gene: -
j_gene: TRBJ2-2
CDR3aa: CSVVLGDTGELFF
CDR3nt: TGCAGCGTTGTTTTGGGAGACACCGGGGAGCTGTTTTTT

abundance: -
v_gene: TRBV19
d_gene: -
j_gene: TRBJ1-5
CDR3aa: CASSTGHFVSNQPQHF
CDR3nt: TGTGCCAGTAGTACCGGACACTTTGTTAGCAATCAGCCCCAGCATTTT

abundance: -
v_gene: TRBV27
d_gene: TRBD1
j_gene: TRBJ1-4
CDR3aa: CASSGETGLREKLFF
CDR3nt: TGTGCCAGCAGTGGGGAGACAGGGCTTCGGGAAAAACTGTTTTTT

abundance: -
v_gene: TRBV10-2
d_gene: -
j_gene: TRBJ1-3
CDR3aa: CASSANRAGGNTIYF
CDR3nt: TGCGCCAGCAGTGCAAACAGGGCCGGGGGAAACACCATATATTTT

abundance: few
v_gene: TRBV9
d_gene: -
j_gene: TRBJ2-7
CDR3aa: CASSEGGALTYEQYF
CDR3nt: TGTGCCAGCAGCGAGGGGGGAGCCCTGACCTACGAGCAGTACTTC

abundance: -
v_gene: TRBV4-1
d_gene: -
j_gene: TRBJ2-5
CDR3aa: CASSQPGWNETQYF
CDR3nt: TGCGCCAGCAGCCAACCTGGATGGAACGAGACCCAGTACTTC

abundance: -
v_gene: TRBV2
d_gene: TRBD1
j_gene: TRBJ2-7
CDR3aa: CASSEWDRGYEQYF
CDR3nt: TGTGCCAGCAGTGAATGGGACAGGGGCTACGAGCAGTACTTC

abundance: -
v_gene: TRBV28
d_gene: TRBD2
j_gene: TRBJ2-7
CDR3aa: CASSLYQRETYEQYF
CDR3nt: TGTGCCAGCAGTTTATACCAGCGGGAGACCTACGAGCAGTACTTC

abundance: -
v_gene: TRBV28
d_gene: -
j_gene: TRBJ2-2
CDR3aa: CASSLGPAGAVHTGELFF
CDR3nt: TGTGCCAGCAGTTTAGGCCCGGCCGGGGCGGTTCACACCGGGGAGCTGTTTTTT

abundance: once
v_gene: TRBV28
d_gene: -
j_gene: TRBJ2-7
CDR3aa: CASSTPGQPTYEQYF
CDR3nt: TGTGCCAGCAGTACTCCCGGGCAGCCGACCTACGAGCAGTACTTC

abundance: -
v_gene: TRBV7-6
d_gene: -
j_gene: TRBJ2-1
CDR3aa: CASSPLLGNNEQFF
CDR3nt: TGTGCCAGCAGCCCACTTCTAGGGAACAATGAGCAGTTCTTC

abundance: once
v_gene: TRBV28
d_gene: TRBD2
j_gene: TRBJ2-1
CDR3aa: CASIRLAGQYNEQFF
CDR3nt: TGTGCCAGCATCCGACTAGCGGGACAGTACAATGAGCAGTTCTTC

abundance: -
v_gene: TRBV5-1
d_gene: -
j_gene: TRBJ2-5
CDR3aa: CASSFRQIQETQYF
CDR3nt: TGCGCCAGCAGCTTCCGACAGATCCAAGAGACCCAGTACTTC

abundance: -
v_gene: TRBV30
d_gene: -
j_gene: TRBJ2-1
CDR3aa: CAWSELGEQFF
CDR3nt: TGTGCCTGGAGTGAGCTCGGTGAGCAGTTCTTC

abundance: -
v_gene: TRBV27
d_gene: -
j_gene: TRBJ2-5
CDR3aa: CASSLSGPPETQYF
CDR3nt: TGTGCCAGCAGTTTATCGGGTCCTCCAGAGACCCAGTACTTC

abundance: -
v_gene: TRBV13
d_gene: TRBD1
j_gene: TRBJ1-4
CDR3aa: CASSPTGVEGEKLFF
CDR3nt: TGTGCCAGCAGCCCTACAGGGGTCGAGGGGGAAAAACTGTTTTTT

abundance: -
v_gene: TRBV18
d_gene: -
j_gene: TRBJ2-1
CDR3aa: CASSPKGLNRRGSYNEQFF
CDR3nt: TGTGCCAGCTCACCAAAAGGGCTTAATCGTAGAGGCTCCTACAATGAGCAGTTCTTC

abundance: -
v_gene: TRBV4-1
d_gene: -
j_gene: TRBJ2-7
CDR3aa: CASSQDPPEVSSYEQYF
CDR3nt: TGCGCCAGCAGCCAAGACCCCCCCGAAGTCTCGAGCTACGAGCAGTACTTC

abundance: -
v_gene: TRBV25-1
d_gene: -
j_gene: TRBJ1-1
CDR3aa: CASSLMNTEAFF
CDR3nt: TGTGCCAGCAGTTTGATGAACACTGAAGCTTTCTTT

abundance: -
v_gene: TRBV6-4
d_gene: TRBD2
j_gene: TRBJ2-2
CDR3aa: CASSELAGLNTGELFF
CDR3nt: TGTGCCAGCAGTGAACTAGCGGGACTGAACACCGGGGAGCTGTTTTTT

abundance: -
v_gene: TRBV19
d_gene: TRBD1
j_gene: TRBJ1-5
CDR3aa: CASSLPGQEIYQPQHF
CDR3nt: TGTGCCAGTAGTTTACCGGGACAGGAAATATATCAGCCCCAGCATTTT

abundance: -
v_gene: TRBV6-6
d_gene: -
j_gene: TRBJ1-1
CDR3aa: CASSYQGPNTEAFF
CDR3nt: TGTGCCAGCAGTTATCAGGGCCCGAACACTGAAGCTTTCTTT

abundance: -
v_gene: TRBV6-1
d_gene: -
j_gene: TRBJ2-5
CDR3aa: CASSAYIAATGETQYF
CDR3nt: TGTGCCAGCAGTGCTTACATAGCGGCTACCGGAGAGACCCAGTACTTC

abundance: -
v_gene: TRBV19
d_gene: TRBD1
j_gene: TRBJ2-7
CDR3aa: CASSIGGQGVYEQYF
CDR3nt: TGTGCCAGTAGTATAGGCGGGCAGGGGGTCTACGAGCAGTACTTC

abundance: -
v_gene: TRBV12-5
d_gene: -
j_gene: TRBJ2-7
CDR3aa: CASGLDSYEQYF
CDR3nt: TGTGCTAGTGGTTTGGACAGCTACGAGCAGTACTTC

abundance: -
v_gene: TRBV5-8
d_gene: -
j_gene: TRBJ1-5
CDR3aa: CASSLRARVPSIANQPQHF
CDR3nt: TGTGCCAGCAGCCTAAGGGCCAGGGTCCCCTCGATCGCCAATCAGCCCCAGCATTTT

abundance: -
v_gene: TRBV11-3
d_gene: -
j_gene: TRBJ2-2
CDR3aa: CASSPGQGRFTGELFF
CDR3nt: TGTGCCAGCAGCCCCGGTCAGGGTCGATTCACCGGGGAGCTGTTTTTT

abundance: -
v_gene: TRBV5-6
d_gene: TRBD1
j_gene: TRBJ2-7
CDR3aa: CASSLGAGGNEQYF
CDR3nt: TGTGCCAGCAGCTTGGGGGCAGGGGGCAACGAGCAGTACTTC

abundance: -
v_gene: TRBV6-6
d_gene: TRBD2
j_gene: TRBJ2-1
CDR3aa: CASSSGLEGQFF
CDR3nt: TGTGCCAGCAGCTCCGGACTAGAGGGGCAGTTCTTC

abundance: -
v_gene: TRBV28
d_gene: -
j_gene: TRBJ2-1
CDR3aa: CASSWMVANNEQFF
CDR3nt: TGTGCCAGCAGTTGGATGGTGGCCAACAATGAGCAGTTCTTC

abundance: -
v_gene: TRBV27
d_gene: -
j_gene: TRBJ2-3
CDR3aa: CASSLLLRTDTQYF
CDR3nt: TGTGCCAGCAGTTTACTACTCCGCACAGATACGCAGTATTTT

abundance: -
v_gene: TRBV5-4
d_gene: -
j_gene: TRBJ2-7
CDR3aa: CASSYSNYEQYF
CDR3nt: TGTGCCAGCAGCTACTCGAACTACGAGCAGTACTTC

abundance: -
v_gene: TRBV11-2
d_gene: TRBD2
j_gene: TRBJ2-3
CDR3aa: CASSQRRLAGVRDTQYF
CDR3nt: TGTGCCAGCAGCCAGCGACGACTAGCGGGAGTGAGAGATACGCAGTATTTT

abundance: -
v_gene: TRBV27
d_gene: TRBD1
j_gene: TRBJ2-4
CDR3aa: CASTNRQGAKNIQYF
CDR3nt: TGTGCCAGCACAAACCGACAGGGGGCCAAAAACATTCAGTACTTC

abundance: -
v_gene: TRBV7-9
d_gene: -
j_gene: TRBJ2-1
CDR3aa: CASSPAGSGEQFF
CDR3nt: TGTGCCAGCAGCCCTGCCGGATCGGGTGAGCAGTTCTTC

abundance: -
v_gene: TRBV27
d_gene: -
j_gene: TRBJ2-7
CDR3aa: CASNGQTPGEQYF
CDR3nt: TGTGCCAGCAACGGACAGACACCCGGCGAGCAGTACTTC

abundance: -
v_gene: TRBV28
d_gene: -
j_gene: TRBJ2-6
CDR3aa: CASRWDQGAGANVLTF
CDR3nt: TGTGCCAGCAGATGGGACCAGGGAGCTGGGGCCAACGTCCTGACTTTC

abundance: -
v_gene: TRBV5-1
d_gene: -
j_gene: TRBJ2-1
CDR3aa: CASRPLGSDSYNEQFF
CDR3nt: TGCGCCAGCAGACCCCTGGGTAGCGACTCCTACAATGAGCAGTTCTTC

abundance: -
v_gene: TRBV4-1
d_gene: -
j_gene: TRBJ2-3
CDR3aa: CASSQDLRGFTDTQYF
CDR3nt: TGCGCCAGCAGCCAAGATCTCCGGGGATTCACAGATACGCAGTATTTT